This T cell receptor (beta chain) is from a study of blood T cell repertoires in COVID-19. Study overall: COVID-19 samples, acute and convalescent, were from the United States, Italy and Spain. The analysed material was cDNA or gDNA that came from T cells, B-cell-depleted T cells, or PBMCs.

In the authors' methods: Nucleated cell counts were estimated from reference gene primer amplification. Method: immunoSEQ multiplex PCR; TCRdb's copy keeps in-frame clones and lacks some. V and J calls plus clone size are reproduced from that table; the DNA served to infer D and trimming. The profile shows roughly 410,000 clones, around 90% of them singletons. Trimming pared 10 bases from V and 1 base from J, leaving 11 bases between. Germline loops: CDR1 MNHEY, CDR2 SVGAGI. The CDR3 runs to 13 residues. This TCR was recovered from a man in his forties or fifties with acute or convalescent COVID-19. The chain employs TRBV6-5 and TRBJ2-1; D may be TRBD2 (6 bases). Material: peripheral blood. CDR3 loop: CATIGGSYNEQFF. DNA of the CDR3: TGTGCCACGATCGGGGGTTCCTACAATGAGCAGTTCTTC.